These T cell receptor beta chains were read from a single sample in a study of blood T cell repertoires in COVID-19. TCRdb's table, derived via immunoSEQ multiplex PCR, lists solely in-frame clones and lacks some. Here the sample spans 200,000 to 300,000 clones, around 87% being singletons. Sequencing was done on a sample of peripheral blood. The receptor set was obtained from a woman aged 50 to 60 with acute or convalescent COVID-19. Both conserved end residues are trimmed from each CDR3. A row's size may be missing; if present it is once, few, many or a size class.

j_call clone_size v_call cdr3_aa
TRBJ2-7 - TRBV7-2 ASSLTKTGNPYEQY
TRBJ1-1 few TRBV7-6 ASSLYSTFAASSNTEAF
TRBJ2-7 - TRBV18 ASSPPGQSFYEQY
TRBJ1-2 - TRBV28 ASSLGQVDGYT
TRBJ2-7 - TRBV3-1/TRBV3-2 ASSPFLSGELS
TRBJ2-5 - TRBV4-2 ASSQVPSEQETQY
TRBJ1-1 - TRBV5-1 ASSLVGDTEAF
TRBJ2-7 many TRBV4-3 ASSQDYGRGYEQY
TRBJ2-6 - TRBV7-6 ASSFLAGGLSGANVLT
TRBJ1-2 - TRBV6-5 AAAEGRVRVYGYT
TRBJ2-1 - TRBV6-5 ASTTPRTGEQF
TRBJ1-2 few TRBV5-1 ASSPGDRYGYT
TRBJ1-1 - TRBV7-2 ASSPGQGNTEAF
TRBJ2-2 - TRBV6-2/TRBV6-3 ASSKTGAQNTGELF
TRBJ2-2 - TRBV7-9 VIRYRTNTGELF
TRBJ2-6 - TRBV5-1 ASSPLGLAGAGANVLT
TRBJ1-1 few TRBV5-1 ASSLASQGGTEAF
TRBJ1-5 - TRBV6-6 ASSWPGRDQPQH
TRBJ2-1 - TRBV3-1/TRBV3-2 ASSQQSNEQF
TRBJ1-2 - TRBV27 ASSFTPTGNYGYT
TRBJ2-1 - TRBV28 ASSLLGRGSYNEQF
TRBJ1-1 - TRBV12-5 ASGLAGNTEAF
TRBJ2-5 - TRBV5-6 ASSLGLAGQQETQY
TRBJ2-3 - TRBV11-1 ASSLRYSSATDTQY
TRBJ2-2 once TRBV11-1 ASSLGFRDGELF
TRBJ2-3 - TRBV27 ATKPGQGTDTQY
TRBJ2-7 - TRBV7-2 ASSLGTGSFYEQY
TRBJ2-1 - TRBV7-2 ASSLTGNDNEQF
TRBJ1-5 - TRBV7-8 ASSPPGQPPQH
TRBJ2-1 - TRBV18 ASSPRQGGSF
TRBJ1-1 - TRBV13 ASSLDRSRTGKPTEAF